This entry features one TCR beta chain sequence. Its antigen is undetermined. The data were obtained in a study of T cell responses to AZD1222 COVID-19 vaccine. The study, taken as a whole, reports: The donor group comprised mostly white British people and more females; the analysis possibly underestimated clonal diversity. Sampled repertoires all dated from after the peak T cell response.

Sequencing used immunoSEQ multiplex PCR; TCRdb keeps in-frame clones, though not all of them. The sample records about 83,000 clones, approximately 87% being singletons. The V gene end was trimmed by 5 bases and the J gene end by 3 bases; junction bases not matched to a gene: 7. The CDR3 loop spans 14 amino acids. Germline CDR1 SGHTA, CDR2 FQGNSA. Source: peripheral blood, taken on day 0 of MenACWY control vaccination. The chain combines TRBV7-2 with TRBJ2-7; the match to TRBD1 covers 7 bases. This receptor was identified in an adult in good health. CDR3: CASSEQGPLYEQYF. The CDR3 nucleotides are TGTGCCAGCAGCGAACAGGGGCCCCTCTACGAGCAGTACTTC.